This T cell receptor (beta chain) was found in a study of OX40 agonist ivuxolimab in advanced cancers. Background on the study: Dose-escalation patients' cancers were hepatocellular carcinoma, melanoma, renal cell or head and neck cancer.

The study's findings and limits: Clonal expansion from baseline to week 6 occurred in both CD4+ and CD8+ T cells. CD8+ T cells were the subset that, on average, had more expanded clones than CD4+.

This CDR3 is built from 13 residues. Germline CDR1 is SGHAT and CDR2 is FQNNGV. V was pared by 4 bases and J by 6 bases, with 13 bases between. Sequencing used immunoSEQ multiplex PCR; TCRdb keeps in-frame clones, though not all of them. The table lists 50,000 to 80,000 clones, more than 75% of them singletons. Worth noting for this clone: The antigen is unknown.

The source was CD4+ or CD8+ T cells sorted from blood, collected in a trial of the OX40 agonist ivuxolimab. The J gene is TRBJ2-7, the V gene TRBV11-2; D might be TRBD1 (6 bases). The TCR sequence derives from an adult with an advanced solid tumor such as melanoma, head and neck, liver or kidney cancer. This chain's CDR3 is CASSYNTGSEQYF. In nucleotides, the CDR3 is TGTGCCAGCAGCTATAATACAGGGAGCGAGCAGTACTTC.